This passage covers 18 T cell receptor beta chains from one sample sequenced in a study of cytomegalovirus exposure and HLA in healthy donors. The PCR had 60 Vbeta and 13 Jbeta primers. TCRdb's table, derived via immunoSEQ multiplex PCR, lists solely in-frame clones and lacks some. The sample holds approximately 50,000 clones. Source material: PBMCs. The origin of the receptors is a middle-aged woman in good health and CMV-seronegative.

The CDR3 loop reads CASSQATGQPSGYTF. The CDR3, as DNA: TGCGCCAGCAGCCAAGCCACGGGACAGCCATCTGGCTACACCTTC. The chain employs TRBV4-1 and TRBJ1-2; 7 bases line up with TRBD1. Per germline, CDR1 MGHRA and CDR2 YSYEKL. This CDR3 spans 15 amino acids. The trim removed 1 base at V and 7 bases at J, leaving 9 bases unmatched.

The V and J genes are TRBV18 and TRBJ2-1; D perhaps matches TRBD1 (6 bases). Looked up from germline, CDR1 is KGHSH and CDR2 is LQKENI. The CDR3 has 16 residues. V was clipped by 3 bases and J by 9 bases, with 21 bases between them. CDR3 sequence reads: CASSPEQGIVTGEQFF. Written as DNA, the CDR3 is TGTGCCAGCTCACCCGAACAGGGTATTGTGACGGGTGAGCAGTTCTTC.

This sequence joins TRBV18 and TRBJ2-2; 9 bases match TRBD2. V lost 3 bases and J lost 2; bases outside the gene matches: 1. The CDR3 runs to 15 residues. The V gene's germline CDR1 is KGHSH and CDR2 LQKENI. CDR3 DNA sequence: TGTGCCAGCTCACCGGGACTAGCTAACACCGGGGAGCTGTTTTTT. Its translation: CASSPGLANTGELFF.

The gene calls are TRBV4-1 and TRBJ2-5; D perhaps matches TRBD1 (5 bases). V lost 3 bases, J lost 1 base, and 15 bases lay in between. CDR1 and CDR2 (germline): MGHRA, YSYEKL. The CDR3 covers 16 residues. CDR3 nucleotides: TGCGCCAGCAGCCACCCCTGGAAGGGGCTCCAAGAGACCCAGTACTTC. This encodes CASSHPWKGLQETQYF.

This clone counts as medium-sized by frequency. This chain connects TRBV6-1 to TRBJ1-1; the D is unclear. Per germline, CDR1 MNHNS and CDR2 SASEGT. CDR3 size: 12 residues. Trimming shortened V by 4 bases and J by 6 bases, and 9 bases separated the two germline ends. CDR3 sequence (DNA): TGTGCCAGCAGTGGCGTGGGCCCTGAAGCTTTCTTT. Amino acids: CASSGVGPEAFF.

The CDR3 DNA reads TGCAGCGTTGCCGTGGAGGGGCTCAGAGGGACCCAGTACTTC. The encoded protein is CSVAVEGLRGTQYF. This chain links TRBV29-1 with TRBJ2-5, with D possibly TRBD2 on 6 matching bases. The V gene's germline CDR1 is SQVTM and CDR2 ANQGSEA. The CDR3 runs 14 residues. V dropped 4 bases and J dropped 7 bases, with 19 bases sitting between them.

The V call is TRBV6-6, the J call TRBJ1-2; tentatively, D is TRBD1 (5 bases). The V end was cut by 6 bases, the J end by 8 bases, with 16 bases between. The germline CDR1 and CDR2 sequences are MNHNY and SVGAGI (reference sequence). The CDR3 consists of 13 residues. The CDR3 region has the DNA TGTGCCAGCAGGGACCAGGGATTGTACGGCTACACCTTC. Amino acids: CASRDQGLYGYTF.

The rearrangement links TRBV7-9 to TRBJ2-3, with no clear D. Per the germline V gene, CDR1 is SEHNR and CDR2 is FQNEAQ (reference sequence). This CDR3 is built from 13 residues. Deletions cut 3 bases from V and 4 bases from J, with 8 bases between. CDR3: CASSFGWADTQYF. The CDR3 bases are TGTGCCAGCAGCTTCGGGTGGGCAGATACGCAGTATTTT.

The chain is built from TRBV6-1 and TRBJ1-6; no clear D gene. The CDR3 length is 17 residues. Trimming pared 2 bases from V and 0 bases from J, leaving 11 bases between. Germline V gene sequence: CDR1 MNHNS, CDR2 SASEGT. The CDR3 DNA sequence: TGTGCCAGCAGTGAAAGAGGATCGAACTCCTATAATTCACCCCTCCACTTT. Translating it yields CASSERGSNSYNSPLHF.

The chain carries TRBV6-5 and TRBJ1-2; D perhaps matches TRBD1 (5 bases). V was cut by 7 bases and J by 3 bases, with 9 bases left in between. This CDR3 contains 12 residues. Germline assignment: CDR1 MNHEY and CDR2 SVGAGI. The CDR3 DNA reads as TGTGCCAGCAAAACGGGGGACTATGGCTACACCTTC. It translates to CASKTGDYGYTF.

As concerns this clone: This CDR3 is also generated by other DNA sequences in the sample. The chain joins TRBV7-8 to TRBJ1-1, with D perhaps TRBD1 (6 bases). CDR3 size: 14 residues. The germline gives CDR1 SGHVS, CDR2 FQNEAQ. V was clipped by 9 bases and J by 3 bases, with 17 bases between them. CDR3 sequence: CASSSQGGDTEAFF. CDR3 coding DNA: TGTGCCAGTAGTTCCCAAGGGGGGGACACTGAAGCTTTCTTT.

This chain links TRBV19 with TRBJ1-1; unclear D gene. The CDR3 totals 14 residues. Trimming shortened V by 4 bases and J by 5 bases, and 14 bases separated the two germline ends. Per the germline V gene, CDR1 is LNHDA and CDR2 is SQIVND (reference sequence). The CDR3 DNA reads TGTGCCAGTAGTACCCCGGGTGGGAGGACTGAAGCTTTCTTT. Translated: CASSTPGGRTEAFF.

This chain joins TRBV7-9 and TRBJ2-1, with TRBD2 matching 9 bases. This CDR3 region has 14 residues. With V trimmed by 11 bases and J by 0 bases, 5 bases remained unmatched. Germline-derived CDR1 and CDR2 are SEHNR and FQNEAQ (reference sequence). CDR3 nucleotides: TGTGCCGGAGGCGGGGGGGGCTCCTACAATGAGCAGTTCTTC. It yields the protein CAGGGGGSYNEQFF.

The rearrangement joins TRBV29-1 to TRBJ2-3; the match to TRBD1 covers 7 bases. V lost 1 base and J lost 3; bases outside the gene matches: 4. Germline values: CDR1 SQVTM, CDR2 ANQGSEA. There are 14 residues in the CDR3. CDR3 residues: CSVEGGRGTDTQYF. The CDR3 DNA reads as TGCAGCGTTGAAGGTGGCAGGGGGACAGATACGCAGTATTTT.

The chain uses TRBV5-1 and TRBJ2-7; D possibly corresponds to TRBD1 (5 bases). Trimming removed 4 bases at V and 4 bases at J, with 21 bases between. The germline V gene has CDR1 SGHRS and CDR2 YFSETQ. This CDR3 contains 16 residues. For the CDR3, the DNA is TGCGCCAGCAGCCCTGGGGCGGCAGGGCGATCGTACGAGCAGTACTTC. This sequence encodes CASSPGAAGRSYEQYF.

The rearrangement joins TRBV5-4 to TRBJ2-5, with 8 positions matching TRBD1. The end of the DNA fits TRBJ2-7 better, so the J call may be wrong. This CDR3 has 13 amino acids. Germline V lookup: CDR1 SGHNT, CDR2 YYREEE (reference sequence). The CDR3 DNA follows: TGTGCCAGCAGCTTGGGACAGGGGAACGAGCAGTACTTC. Protein product: CASSLGQGNEQYF.

The CDR3 bases are TGCGCCAGCAGCTCACAGGGGGCTAACGACGAGCAGTACTTC. Translation: CASSSQGANDEQYF. The chain recombines TRBV5-1 with TRBJ2-7; 9 nucleotides align to TRBD1. The CDR3 consists of 14 residues. After removal of 3 bases from V and 5 bases from J, the junction contained 6 bases not matched to a gene. The V gene's germline CDR1 is SGHRS and CDR2 YFSETQ.

This chain uses TRBV6-5 with TRBJ1-1, with TRBD1 matching over 7 bases. This CDR3 region has 14 residues. Germline CDR1 is MNHEY and CDR2 is SVGAGI. V dropped 1 base and J dropped 7; count of bases not matched to a gene: 6. This CDR3 reads CASSYWDSHGEAFF. CDR3 DNA sequence: TGTGCCAGCAGTTACTGGGACAGCCATGGTGAAGCTTTCTTT.